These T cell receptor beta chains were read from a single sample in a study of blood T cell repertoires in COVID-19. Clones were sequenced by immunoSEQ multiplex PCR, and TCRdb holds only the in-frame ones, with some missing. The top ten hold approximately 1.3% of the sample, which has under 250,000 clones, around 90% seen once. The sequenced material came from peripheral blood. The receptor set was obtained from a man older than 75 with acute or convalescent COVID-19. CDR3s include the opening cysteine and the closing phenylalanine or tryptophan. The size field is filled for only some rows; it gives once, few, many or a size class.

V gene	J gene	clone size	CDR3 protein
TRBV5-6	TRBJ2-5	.	CASSFQGQETQYF
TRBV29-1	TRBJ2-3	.	CSVIIQGTDTQYF
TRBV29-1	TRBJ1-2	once	CSVAKPGLPEYGYTF
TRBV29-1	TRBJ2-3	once	CSVGRLPSGTDTQYF
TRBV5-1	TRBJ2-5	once	CASSPGTGIVKTQYF
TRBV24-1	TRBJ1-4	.	CATSEGRGAEKLFF
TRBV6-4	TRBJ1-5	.	CASSEDRGQNQPQHF
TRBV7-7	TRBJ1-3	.	CASSPGTGRSGNTIYF
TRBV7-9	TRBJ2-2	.	CASSFGANTGELFF
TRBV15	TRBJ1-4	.	CATSRLGTDIKKLFF
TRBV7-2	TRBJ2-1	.	CASSFRREIRNEQFF
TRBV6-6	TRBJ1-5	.	CASSLNQPQHF
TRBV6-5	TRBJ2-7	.	CASSPGLAGVYEQYF
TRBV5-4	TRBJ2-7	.	CASKRDLNSYEQYF
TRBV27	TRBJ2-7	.	CASGYPDRDYEQYF
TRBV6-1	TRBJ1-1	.	CASSDTYNTEAFF
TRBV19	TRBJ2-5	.	CASSIGGLVGETQYF
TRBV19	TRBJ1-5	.	CASRGQLNQPQHF
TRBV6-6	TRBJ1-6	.	CASSSVGQGSNSPLHF
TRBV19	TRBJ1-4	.	CASSTQGQAGEKLFF
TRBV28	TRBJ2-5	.	CASSSIEGIRRETQYF
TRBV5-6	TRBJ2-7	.	CASSPEGSRAYEQYF
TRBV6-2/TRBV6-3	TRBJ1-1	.	CASSRRTGGTEAFF
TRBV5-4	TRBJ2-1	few	CASSPGTGSYNEQFF
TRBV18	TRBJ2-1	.	CASSPWPPGQGRIEQFF
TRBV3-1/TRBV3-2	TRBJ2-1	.	CASSQGRARSSYNEQFF
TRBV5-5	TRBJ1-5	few	CASSGRWDRGSQPQHF
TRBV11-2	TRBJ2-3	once	CASSLGDTPSGDTQYF
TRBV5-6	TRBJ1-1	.	CASSPGTGPAREAFF
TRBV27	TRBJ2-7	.	CASSFSRGYEQYF
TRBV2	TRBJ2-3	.	CASSVETDTQYF
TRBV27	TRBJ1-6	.	CASSLSEGLYNSPLHF
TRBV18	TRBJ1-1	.	CASSPGAGQTEAFF
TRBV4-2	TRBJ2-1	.	CASSQVSQRGPPYNEQFF
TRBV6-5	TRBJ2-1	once	CASKPQGMSYNEQFF
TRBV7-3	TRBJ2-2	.	CASSSLKTGELFF
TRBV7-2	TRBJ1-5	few	CASSSNRGVNQPQHF
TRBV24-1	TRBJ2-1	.	CATSDLKGSREGGGNEQFF
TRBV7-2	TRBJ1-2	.	CASSLIGQGNYGYTF
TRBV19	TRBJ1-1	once	CASSIANRGNTEAFF
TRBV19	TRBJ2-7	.	CASSIPTGEQYF
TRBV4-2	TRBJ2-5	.	CASSAGQETQYF
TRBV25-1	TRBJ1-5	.	CASSEWGEVQPQHF
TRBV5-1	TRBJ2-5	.	CASSIRPIAGGSKETQYF
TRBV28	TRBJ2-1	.	CASAELVYNEQFF
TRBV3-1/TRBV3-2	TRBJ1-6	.	CASSQDFWTAYSPLHF
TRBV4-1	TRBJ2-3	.	CASSQQTSGGAGTDTQYF
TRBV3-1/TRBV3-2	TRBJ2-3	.	CASSPPGWGHEQYF